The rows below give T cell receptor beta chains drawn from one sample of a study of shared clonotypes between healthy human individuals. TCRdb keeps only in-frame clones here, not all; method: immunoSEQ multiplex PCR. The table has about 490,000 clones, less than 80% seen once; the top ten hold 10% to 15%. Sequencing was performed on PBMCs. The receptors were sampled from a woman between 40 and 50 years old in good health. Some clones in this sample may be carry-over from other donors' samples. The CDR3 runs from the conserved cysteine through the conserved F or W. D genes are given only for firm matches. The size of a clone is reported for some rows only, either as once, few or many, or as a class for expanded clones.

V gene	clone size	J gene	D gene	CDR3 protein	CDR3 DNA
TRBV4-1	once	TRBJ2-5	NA	CASSPYQSQETQYF	TGCGCCAGCAGCCCGTACCAAAGCCAAGAGACCCAGTACTTC
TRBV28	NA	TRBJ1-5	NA	CASSSTSAGVGNQPQHF	TGTGCCAGCAGTTCAACATCCGCTGGGGTGGGCAATCAGCCCCAGCATTTT
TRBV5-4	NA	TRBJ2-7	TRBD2	CASSFISGRAGEQYF	TGTGCCAGCAGCTTTATTAGCGGGAGGGCCGGCGAGCAGTACTTC
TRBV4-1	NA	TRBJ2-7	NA	CASSQGELGSYEQYF	TGCGCCAGCAGCCAAGGGGAGTTAGGGTCCTACGAGCAGTACTTC
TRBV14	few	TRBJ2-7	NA	CASSQYFSYEQYF	TGTGCCAGCAGCCAATATTTTTCCTACGAGCAGTACTTC
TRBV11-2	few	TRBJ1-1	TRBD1	CASSPPGQGNTEAFF	TGTGCCAGCAGCCCACCGGGACAGGGGAACACTGAAGCTTTCTTT
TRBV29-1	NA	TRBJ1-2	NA	CSGQTGNYGYTF	TGCAGCGGCCAGACGGGGAACTATGGCTACACCTTC
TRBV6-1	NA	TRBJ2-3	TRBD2	CASWDSGSVTDTQYF	TGTGCCAGTTGGGATAGCGGGAGCGTGACAGATACGCAGTATTTT
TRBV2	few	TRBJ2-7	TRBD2	CASSDISGSNEQYF	TGTGCCAGCAGTGACATCAGCGGGAGCAACGAGCAGTACTTC
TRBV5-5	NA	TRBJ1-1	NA	CASSLAQSRIGEAFF	TGTGCCAGCAGCTTGGCACAGAGCCGCATCGGTGAAGCTTTCTTT
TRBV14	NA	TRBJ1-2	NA	CASSQERGHRLGEGYTF	TGTGCCAGCAGCCAAGAGAGAGGGCACCGACTGGGCGAGGGCTACACCTTC
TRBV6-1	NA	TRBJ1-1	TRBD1	CASSEGTGTKAFF	TGTGCCAGCAGTGAGGGGACAGGGACGAAAGCTTTCTTT
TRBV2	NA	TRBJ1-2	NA	CASSDPRTTNYGYTF	TGTGCCAGCAGTGACCCGCGGACAACGAACTATGGCTACACCTTC
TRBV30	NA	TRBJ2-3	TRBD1	CAWSRDRASTDTQYF	TGTGCCTGGAGTCGGGACAGGGCTAGCACAGATACGCAGTATTTT
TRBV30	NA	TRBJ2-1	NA	CAWSRREGNEQFF	TGTGCCTGGAGTCGACGGGAAGGGAATGAGCAGTTCTTC
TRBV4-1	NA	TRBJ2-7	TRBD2	CASSQGLAGVGEQYF	TGCGCCAGCAGCCAAGGGCTAGCGGGAGTAGGCGAGCAGTACTTC
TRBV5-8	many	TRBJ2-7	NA	CASSLAGRFYEQYF	TGTGCCAGCAGCTTGGCCGGACGGTTCTACGAGCAGTACTTC
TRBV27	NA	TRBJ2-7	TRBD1	CARPGQAYEQYF	TGTGCCAGACCGGGACAGGCCTACGAGCAGTACTTC
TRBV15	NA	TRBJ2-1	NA	CATSLHGGFKSAYNEQFF	TGTGCCACCAGCCTTCACGGGGGATTTAAATCCGCCTACAATGAGCAGTTCTTC
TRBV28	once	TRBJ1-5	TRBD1	CASSLGRFGRQGPQPQHF	TGTGCCAGCAGTTTAGGGCGATTTGGGCGACAGGGCCCTCAGCCCCAGCATTTT
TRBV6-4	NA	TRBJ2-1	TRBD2	CASSDSGRRYNEQFF	TGTGCCAGCAGTGATAGCGGGAGACGCTACAATGAGCAGTTCTTC
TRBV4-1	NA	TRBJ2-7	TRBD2	CASSPGLAGGVYEQYF	TGCGCCAGCAGCCCGGGACTAGCGGGAGGCGTCTACGAGCAGTACTTC
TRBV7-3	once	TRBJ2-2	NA	CASSFALSNTGELFF	TGTGCCAGCAGCTTTGCGTTATCGAACACCGGGGAGCTGTTTTTT
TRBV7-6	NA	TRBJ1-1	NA	CASSLEPPPNTEAFF	TGTGCCAGCAGCTTAGAACCCCCGCCGAACACTGAAGCTTTCTTT
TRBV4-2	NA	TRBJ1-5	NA	CASSQNPTGLGQPQHF	TGTGCCAGCAGCCAAAACCCTACAGGGCTCGGGCAGCCCCAGCATTTT
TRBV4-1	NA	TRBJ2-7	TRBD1	CASSYSYRDRSYEQYF	TGCGCCAGCAGCTATTCATACCGGGACAGGTCCTACGAGCAGTACTTC
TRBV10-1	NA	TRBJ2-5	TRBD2	CASGLAGGPQETQYF	TGCGCCAGCGGACTAGCGGGAGGGCCGCAAGAGACCCAGTACTTC
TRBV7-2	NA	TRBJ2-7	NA	CASSITGYEQYF	TGTGCCAGCAGCATCACAGGGTACGAGCAGTACTTC
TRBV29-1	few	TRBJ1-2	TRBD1	CSVQSGRGSYGYTF	TGCAGCGTTCAGAGTGGCAGGGGGAGCTATGGCTACACCTTC
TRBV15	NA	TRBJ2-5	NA	CAIRDTEETQYF	TGTGCCATCCGGGACACAGAAGAGACCCAGTACTTC
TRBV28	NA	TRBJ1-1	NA	CASSTRTIRAFF	TGTGCCAGCAGTACCCGGACGATTCGAGCTTTCTTT
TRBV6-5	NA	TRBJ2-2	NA	CASKRDNTGELFF	TGTGCCAGCAAGAGGGATAACACCGGGGAGCTGTTTTTT
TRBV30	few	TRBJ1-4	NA	CAWSDVGLGNEKLFF	TGTGCCTGGAGTGATGTGGGGCTGGGTAATGAAAAACTGTTTTTT
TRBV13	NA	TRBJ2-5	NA	CASSSPARRLTQYF	TGTGCCAGCAGCTCACCCGCAAGACGATTGACCCAGTACTTC
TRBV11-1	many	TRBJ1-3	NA	CASSSSRDSGNTIYF	TGTGCCAGCAGCTCCTCCCGGGACTCTGGAAACACCATATATTTT
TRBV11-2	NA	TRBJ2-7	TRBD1	CASSLGTDPSYEQYF	TGTGCCAGCAGCTTGGGGACAGACCCCTCCTACGAGCAGTACTTC
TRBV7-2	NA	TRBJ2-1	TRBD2	CASNEPGLAGWGYNEQFF	TGTGCCAGCAACGAACCGGGACTAGCGGGATGGGGGTACAATGAGCAGTTCTTC
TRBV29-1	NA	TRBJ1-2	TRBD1	CSATGTGYYGYTF	TGCAGCGCCACAGGGACAGGATACTATGGCTACACCTTC
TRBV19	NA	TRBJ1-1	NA	CASSDGGRTLEAFF	TGTGCCAGTAGTGATGGGGGGCGAACCCTTGAAGCTTTCTTT
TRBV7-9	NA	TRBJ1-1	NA	CASSLGPLAEAFF	TGTGCCAGCAGCTTAGGACCACTCGCTGAAGCTTTCTTT
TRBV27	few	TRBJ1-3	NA	CASSLQGPPGNTIYF	TGTGCCAGCAGTTTACAGGGGCCCCCTGGAAACACCATATATTTT
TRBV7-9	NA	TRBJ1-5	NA	CASSFGGSQPQHF	TGTGCCAGCAGCTTTGGGGGGAGTCAGCCCCAGCATTTT
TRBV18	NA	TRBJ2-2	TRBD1	CASSAPQGSTGELFF	TGTGCCAGCTCAGCACCACAGGGGTCGACCGGGGAGCTGTTTTTT
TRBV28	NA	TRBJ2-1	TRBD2	CASSGPGTSDEQFF	TGTGCCAGCAGCGGGCCCGGGACTAGTGATGAGCAGTTCTTC
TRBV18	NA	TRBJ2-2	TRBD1	CASSPRTGPTGELFF	TGTGCCAGCTCACCACGGACAGGACCCACCGGGGAGCTGTTTTTT
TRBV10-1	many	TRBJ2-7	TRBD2	CASSPSTSGISYEQYF	TGCGCCAGCAGTCCTTCTACTAGCGGGATCTCCTACGAGCAGTACTTC
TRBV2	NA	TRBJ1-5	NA	CASHPRDSNQPQHF	TGTGCCAGCCACCCACGGGACAGCAATCAGCCCCAGCATTTT
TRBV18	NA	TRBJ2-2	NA	CASSWISTQTGELFF	TGTGCCAGCTCATGGATATCGACCCAGACCGGGGAGCTGTTTTTT
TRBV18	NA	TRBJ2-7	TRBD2	CASSPRASGRGYEQYF	TGTGCCAGCTCACCACGGGCTAGCGGGAGGGGCTACGAGCAGTACTTC
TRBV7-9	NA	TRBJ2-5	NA	CASNLAIEAQYF	TGTGCCAGCAACTTAGCGATCGAGGCCCAGTACTTC
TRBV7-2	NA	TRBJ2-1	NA	CASSLTVGSYNEQFF	TGTGCCAGCAGCTTAACAGTCGGTTCCTACAATGAGCAGTTCTTC
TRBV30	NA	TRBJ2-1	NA	CAWSSLTQGEQFF	TGTGCCTGGAGTAGTCTTACCCAGGGTGAGCAGTTCTTC
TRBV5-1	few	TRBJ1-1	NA	CASSLWQGATEAFF	TGCGCCAGCAGCTTGTGGCAGGGTGCCACTGAAGCTTTCTTT
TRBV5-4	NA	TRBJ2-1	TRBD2	CASIGGTSGSGEQFF	TGTGCCAGCATCGGGGGGACTAGCGGGAGTGGAGAGCAGTTCTTC
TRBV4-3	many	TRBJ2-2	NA	CASSHLIGDTGELFF	TGCGCCAGCAGCCACCTAATAGGAGACACCGGGGAGCTGTTTTTT
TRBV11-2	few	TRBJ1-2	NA	CASSLAVNYGYTF	TGTGCCAGCAGCTTAGCAGTTAACTATGGCTACACCTTC
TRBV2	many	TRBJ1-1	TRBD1	CASSEQGQGAEAFF	TGTGCCAGCAGTGAACAAGGACAGGGGGCCGAAGCTTTCTTT